What follows are 16 T cell receptor beta chains derived from one specimen sequenced in a study of sequential checkpoint blockade in melanoma. Clones were sequenced by immunoSEQ multiplex PCR, and TCRdb holds only the in-frame ones, with some missing. The table has 9,000 to 13,000 clones, approximately 67% seen once. Documented treatment: randomized to nivolumab then ipilimumab (arm A) or the reverse (arm B). This sample comprised CD8+ T cells sorted from blood (inferred from file names), obtained from a patient given nivolumab and ipilimumab in sequence. Source of these receptors: a human donor with melanoma.

The chain links TRBV27 to TRBJ2-5; no firm D call. V shed 6 bases and J shed 3 bases, with 14 bases lying between them. CDR1 is MNHEY, CDR2 SMNVEV, per germline (reference sequence). The CDR3 covers 14 residues. This CDR3 is CASSPSLGEETQYF. CDR3 in DNA: TGTGCCAGCAGCCCCTCCTTAGGAGAAGAGACCCAGTACTTC.

The chain uses TRBV5-4 and TRBJ1-2; 9 nucleotides match TRBD1. Germline CDR1 SGHNT, CDR2 YYREEE (reference sequence). CDR3 length: 15 amino acids. V dropped 4 bases and J dropped 6; count of bases not matched to a gene: 10. CDR3 DNA sequence: TGTGCCAGCAGCCCTACTACAGGGGGCGGAAATGGCTACACCTTC. It is translated as CASSPTTGGGNGYTF.

J is TRBJ1-1 and V is TRBV16, with a weak D call TRBD1 (5 bases). The CDR3 extends over 17 amino acids. Germline assignment: CDR1 KGHSY and CDR2 FQNENV. V lost 3 bases and J lost 0, with 17 bases in between. In DNA, the CDR3 is TGTGCCAGCAGCCATAATGGAGGGGCGAGGATGAACACTGAAGCTTTCTTT. Its protein is CASSHNGGARMNTEAFF.

This clone came up a few times. The rearrangement joins TRBV28 to TRBJ1-6; perhaps TRBD1 as D (6 bases). Germline V gene sequence: CDR1 MDHEN, CDR2 SYDVKM. The CDR3 is made up of 14 amino acids. The germline V and J ends were trimmed by 8 bases and 14 bases, with 22 bases remaining between them. The CDR3 coding sequence is TGTGCCAGCGAACCAGGGGCCGGAGAGTTGACCCTCCACTTT. Amino acids: CASEPGAGELTLHF.

This clone has a handful of counts. This rearrangement joins TRBV7-9 to TRBJ1-2; weak D call: TRBD1 (5 bases). Per the germline V gene, CDR1 is SEHNR and CDR2 is FQNEAQ (reference sequence). Trimming left V 6 bases short and J 2 bases short, with 13 bases between. The CDR3 sequence is 14 residues long. CDR3 residues: CASRGPWENYGYTF. In DNA form, the CDR3 reads TGTGCCAGCAGGGGGCCGTGGGAAAACTATGGCTACACCTTC. Full variable domain (rest looked up from reference TRBV7-9 and TRBJ1-2): DTGVSQNPRHKITKRGQNVTFRCDPISEHNRLYWYRQTLGQGPEFLTYFQNEAQLEKSRLLSDRFSAERPKGSFSTLEIQRTEQGDSAMYLCASRGPWENYGYTFGSGTRLTVV.

This clone was recorded a few times. The rearrangement uses TRBV4-3 and TRBJ2-7, with a tentative D call TRBD2 (6 bases). Germline CDR1 LGHNA, CDR2 YSLEER. The length of the CDR3 is 17 residues. The V end was cut by 1 base, the J end by 6 bases, with 22 bases between. CDR3 residues: CASSQGGSGGARSEQYF. Written as DNA, the CDR3 is TGCGCCAGCAGCCAAGGTGGCTCGGGCGGGGCGCGTTCCGAGCAGTACTTC.

The chain combines TRBV27 with TRBJ2-7; D perhaps matches TRBD2 (6 bases). Germline V gene data show CDR1 as MNHEY and CDR2 as SMNVEV (reference sequence). V lost 3 bases, J lost 3 bases, and 9 bases lay in between. The CDR3 is 13 residues long. CDR3 bases: TGTGCCAGCAGTTTCGGAGGGTTCTACGAGCAGTACTTC. Its translation is CASSFGGFYEQYF.

The chain combines TRBV7-2 with TRBJ2-7, with 15 bases matching TRBD2. Per the germline V gene, CDR1 is SGHTA and CDR2 is FQGNSA. V lost 8 bases and J lost 1; bases outside the gene matches: 9. This CDR3 is built from 17 residues. CDR3 in DNA: TGTGCCAGCGCCCCGGGACTAGCGGGAGGAAGGTCCTACGAGCAGTACTTC. Translating gives CASAPGLAGGRSYEQYF.

The rearrangement links TRBV6-5 to TRBJ2-7; 10 bases match TRBD2. Germline lookup yields CDR1 MNHEY and CDR2 SVGAGI. The length of the CDR3 is 15 residues. V lost 0 bases to trimming and J lost 4 bases; unmatched junction nucleotides: 3. CDR3 region: CASSYSPSGGYEQYF. In DNA form, the CDR3 reads TGTGCCAGCAGTTACTCCCCTAGCGGGGGATACGAGCAGTACTTC.

J is TRBJ2-4 and V is TRBV5-1; 9 positions agree with TRBD2. Germline CDR1 reads SGHRS; CDR2 reads YFSETQ. Trimming removed 7 bases from V and 0 bases from J; junction bases left unmatched: 8. This CDR3 region has 16 residues. The CDR3 is CASWKTSGGAKNIQYF. The CDR3 DNA reads TGCGCCAGCTGGAAGACTAGCGGTGGAGCCAAAAACATTCAGTACTTC.

This chain links TRBV4-1 with TRBJ2-7; weak D call: TRBD2 (5 bases). The CDR3 consists of 14 residues. Germline V lookup: CDR1 MGHRA, CDR2 YSYEKL. V shed 1 base and J shed 0 bases, with 7 bases lying between them. The CDR3 protein is CASSQVGSSYEQYF. In DNA form, the CDR3 reads TGCGCCAGCAGCCAAGTTGGGAGCTCCTACGAGCAGTACTTC.

The gene calls are TRBV28 and TRBJ2-1, with 7 bases matching TRBD1. The CDR3 extends over 16 amino acids. Germline assignment: CDR1 MDHEN and CDR2 SYDVKM. Trimming removed 4 bases from V and 7 bases from J; junction bases left unmatched: 13. CDR3 residues: CASSSYTGEQDNEQFF. The CDR3 nucleotides are TGTGCCAGCAGTTCGTACACAGGGGAGCAGGATAATGAGCAGTTCTTC. The full variable domain, completed using reference TRBV28 and TRBJ2-1, is DVKVTQSSRYLVKRTGEKVFLECVQDMDHENMFWYRQDPGLGLRLIYFSYDVKMKEKGDIPEGYSVSREKKERFSLILESASTNQTSMYLCASSSYTGEQDNEQFFGPGTRLTVL.

This clone was seen a few times. The V and J genes are TRBV5-6 and TRBJ1-6, with TRBD1 as a possible D gene (5 bases). CDR3 length: 15 residues. The V and J ends lost 3 bases and 10 bases respectively, with 17 bases between them. Germline V gene sequence: CDR1 SGHDT, CDR2 YYEEEE. DNA of the CDR3: TGTGCCAGCAGCTCGAGCGGGGCCCAGCGCTCACCCCTCCACTTT. Its protein is CASSSSGAQRSPLHF. Full variable domain (outside the CDR3, taken from reference TRBV5-6 and TRBJ1-6): DAGVTQSPTHLIKTRGQQVTLRCSPKSGHDTVSWYQQALGQGPQFIFQYYEEEERQRGNFPDRFSGHQFPNYSSELNVNALLLGDSALYLCASSSSGAQRSPLHFGNGTRLTVT.

This clone is categorized as medium-sized (0.01 to 0.1%). The chain combines TRBV16 with TRBJ2-2; D not resolved. The CDR3 consists of 12 residues. Trimming stripped 4 bases from V and 2 bases from J, with 2 bases between. Germline CDR1 is KGHSY and CDR2 is FQNENV. CDR3 region: CASSPNTGELFF. CDR3 bases: TGTGCCAGCAGCCCAAACACCGGGGAGCTGTTTTTT.

This clone was seen just once. The rearrangement links TRBV19 to TRBJ2-2; 11 nucleotides align to TRBD2. The CDR3 totals 17 residues. V lost 3 bases to trimming and J lost 0 bases; unmatched junction nucleotides: 3. The germline V gene encodes CDR1 LNHDA and CDR2 SQIVND (reference sequence). The CDR3 coding sequence is TGTGCCAGTAGTATTAGACTAGCGGGAACGAACACCGGGGAGCTGTTTTTT. It specifies CASSIRLAGTNTGELFF.

The rearrangement links TRBV27 to TRBJ1-5; possible D gene TRBD1, 5 bases. Trimming removed 5 bases at V and 7 bases at J, with 12 bases between. Germline CDR1 and CDR2: MNHEY and SMNVEV (reference sequence). The CDR3 length is 13 residues. CDR3 sequence (DNA): TGTGCCAGCAGTCCCCAGACAGCCCAGCCCCAGCATTTT. Translated, it gives CASSPQTAQPQHF.